These 27 T cell receptor beta chains share one sample of origin, sequenced in a study of T-cell memory formation after mild COVID-19. TCRdb independently ran MiXCR on the 5' RACE reads; one entry per CDR3 protein. The top ten clones hold roughly 23% of a sample with about 290,000 distinct CDR3 sequences, under 20% of them seen once. Material: PBMCs or a T cell subset sorted from them (not recorded which). All receptors derive from a man between 18 and 29 years old who had mild COVID-19 (a few samples of this study predate the infection). Cell type and time point are not known.

There are many counts of this clonotype. The chain uses TRBV5-4 and TRBJ2-5; D remains ambiguous. CDR3 length: 14 amino acids. Germline-derived CDR1 and CDR2 are SGHNT and YYREEE (reference sequence). Trimming cost V 0 bases and J 1 base, with 7 bases left between them. The CDR3 region has the DNA TGTGCCAGCAGCTTGGGTCGGGTCCAAGAGACCCAGTACTTC. It codes for CASSLGRVQETQYF.

The chain joins TRBV7-3 to TRBJ2-3; D is perhaps TRBD2 (6 bases). The CDR3 length is 19 residues. Per the germline V gene, CDR1 is SGHTA and CDR2 is FQGTGA. Trimming shortened V by 4 bases and J by 2 bases, and 25 bases separated the two germline ends. CDR3 nucleotides: TGTGCCAGCAGCTCCCCCGACTACGAGCGGGCCGTTCCCACAGATACGCAGTATTTT. It specifies CASSSPDYERAVPTDTQYF. The entire variable domain, with the rest obtained from reference TRBV7-3 and TRBJ2-3, is as follows: GAGVSQTPSNKVTEKGKYVELRCDPISGHTALYWYRQSLGQGPEFLIYFQGTGAADDSGLPNDRFFAVRPEGSVSTLKIQRTERGDSAVYLCASSSPDYERAVPTDTQYFGPGTRLTVL.

This clonotype occurred a few times. The chain has TRBV5-1 and TRBJ2-2; TRBD1 matches 7 bases. CDR1 and CDR2 from the germline V gene are SGHRS and YFSETQ. The J segment lost 7 bases and the V segment lost 6 bases, leaving 12 bases of the junction unmatched. The CDR3 totals 15 residues. CDR3 coding DNA: TGCGCCAGCACCCCACTGACAGGGAGTATCGGGGAGCTGTTTTTT. It codes for CASTPLTGSIGELFF.

For this clonotype: The junction departs from the called germline gene at one end, perhaps through a read error. The gene calls are TRBV7-2 and TRBJ2-1; TRBD2 aligns across 9 bases. The CDR3 is made up of 12 amino acids. Germline CDR1 and CDR2: SGHTA and FQGNSA. The CDR3 DNA sequence: TGTGCCAGCAGCTTAGACCTAGCGGGGTACGTCTTC. It specifies CASSLDLAGYVF. Full variable domain (missing parts from reference TRBV7-2 and TRBJ2-1): GAGVSQSPSNKVTEKGKDVELRCDPISGHTALYWYRQSLGQGLEFLIYFQGNSAPDKSGLPSDRFSAERTGGSVSTLTIQRTQQEDSAVYLCASSLDLAGYVFGPGTRLTVL.

Only a few counts were recorded for this clonotype. The genes are TRBV6-6 and TRBJ2-2; D is uncertain. The germline V gene encodes CDR1 MNHNY and CDR2 SVGAGI (reference sequence). The CDR3 has 11 amino acids. The V gene lost 6 bases and the J gene lost 7 bases, with 6 bases spanning the gap. The CDR3, as DNA: TGTGCCAGCAGACTAATCGGGGAGCTGTTTTTT. Translation gives CASRLIGELFF.

The chain employs TRBV5-1 and TRBJ2-5; 10 bases map to TRBD2. The CDR3 loop spans 17 amino acids. V was clipped by 0 bases and J by 0 bases; unmatched bases: 5. Germline CDR1 is SGHRS and CDR2 is YFSETQ. The CDR3 coding sequence is TGCGCCAGCAGCTTGGCCCCAGCGGGGGGGAACCAAGAGACCCAGTACTTC. As protein: CASSLAPAGGNQETQYF. The variable domain in full, with the rest retrieved from reference TRBV5-1 and TRBJ2-5, is KAGVTQTPRYLIKTRGQQVTLSCSPISGHRSVSWYQQTPGQGLQFLFEYFSETQRNKGNFPGRFSGRQFSNSRSEMNVSTLELGDSALYLCASSLAPAGGNQETQYFGPGTRLLVL.

This clonotype was detected a few times. The CDR3 bases are TGTGCCAGCAGGCCCCGACCAGACACTGAAGCTTTCTTT. This gives the protein CASRPRPDTEAFF. V gene TRBV6-5 combines with J gene TRBJ1-1; D is undetermined. The CDR3 has 13 amino acids. With 6 bases removed from V and 3 bases from J, the gap between germline ends came to 11 bases. The germline CDR1 and CDR2 sequences are MNHEY and SVGAGI.

This clonotype was picked up a small number of times. The rearrangement uses TRBV5-1 and TRBJ1-1; D not resolved. Germline V gene lookup returns CDR1 SGHRS and CDR2 YFSETQ. Trimming removed 5 bases from V and 5 bases from J, with 13 bases in between. The CDR3 is 13 residues long. The CDR3 loop is CASSQRRETEAFF. In DNA form, the CDR3 reads TGCGCCAGCAGTCAACGAAGGGAAACTGAAGCTTTCTTT.

This clonotype was seen a handful of times. The V call is TRBV7-9, the J call TRBJ2-5; D gene ambiguous. Germline V gene sequence: CDR1 SEHNR, CDR2 FQNEAQ (reference sequence). CDR3 length equals 12 residues. V gave up 5 bases and J gave up 7 bases, with 11 bases separating them. CDR3 sequence (DNA): TGTGCCAGCAGCCCAGAGATTGGGACCCAGTACTTC. Protein: CASSPEIGTQYF.

V gene TRBV5-4 combines with J gene TRBJ2-7; TRBD2 agrees at 7 bases. Unmatched junction bases numbered 3, after V lost 4 bases and J lost 2 bases. Germline V gene lookup returns CDR1 SGHNT and CDR2 YYREEE (reference sequence). The CDR3 length is 13 residues. The CDR3 nucleotides are TGTGCCAGCAGCGGGGGGGGGACCTACGAGCAGTACGTC. Translating it yields CASSGGGTYEQYV.

V usage is TRBV18 and J usage is TRBJ1-5; 7 positions match TRBD1. The J segment lost 7 bases and the V segment lost 6 bases, leaving 9 bases of the junction unmatched. This CDR3 is built from 14 residues. Germline loops: CDR1 KGHSH, CDR2 LQKENI. The chain's CDR3 is CASSPGQARQPQHF. In DNA, the CDR3 is TGTGCCAGCTCGCCCGGACAGGCGCGACAGCCCCAGCATTTT.

The chain has TRBV27 and TRBJ2-5; unclear D gene. V lost 7 bases and J 4 bases, leaving 10 bases between the germline ends. The germline CDR1 and CDR2 sequences are MNHEY and SMNVEV (reference sequence). This CDR3 comprises 12 residues. The CDR3 DNA follows: TGTGCCAGCATGGGCCCGGGAGAGACCCAGTACTTC. Amino acids: CASMGPGETQYF.

This clonotype came up many times. The chain has TRBV24-1 and TRBJ2-1; D unclear. The germline V gene encodes CDR1 KGHDR and CDR2 SFDVKD. Trimming shortened V by 2 bases and J by 5 bases, and 0 bases separated the two germline ends. There are 11 residues in the CDR3. The CDR3 region is CATSDYNEQFF. The CDR3, as DNA: TGTGCCACCAGTGATTACAATGAGCAGTTCTTC.

This clonotype has a handful of counts. The chain couples TRBV5-1 to TRBJ2-1; D may be TRBD1 (5 bases). Per the germline V gene, CDR1 is SGHRS and CDR2 is YFSETQ. V gave up 1 base and J gave up 4 bases, with 12 bases separating them. This CDR3 is built from 15 residues. The chain's CDR3 is CASSLYQGSYNEQFF. For the CDR3, the DNA is TGCGCCAGCAGCTTGTACCAGGGTTCATACAATGAGCAGTTCTTC. Filled out from reference TRBV5-1 and TRBJ2-1, the complete variable domain reads KAGVTQTPRYLIKTRGQQVTLSCSPISGHRSVSWYQQTPGQGLQFLFEYFSETQRNKGNFPGRFSGRQFSNSRSEMNVSTLELGDSALYLCASSLYQGSYNEQFFGPGTRLTVL.

This clonotype was observed a few times. The rearrangement joins TRBV7-2 to TRBJ2-3; 8 nucleotides line up with TRBD1. V lost 1 base, J lost 5 bases, and 14 bases stayed unmatched. The CDR3 consists of 18 residues. The germline gives CDR1 SGHTA, CDR2 FQGNSA. CDR3 in amino acids: CASSLVVRGRWVLDTQYF. The CDR3 bases are TGTGCCAGCAGCTTAGTGGTCAGGGGGCGTTGGGTTTTAGATACGCAGTATTTT.

The V and J genes are TRBV9 and TRBJ1-2; 11 positions agree with TRBD1. Germline CDR1 and CDR2: SGDLS and YYNGEE. V dropped 4 bases and J dropped 8; count of bases not matched to a gene: 10. The CDR3 is made up of 15 amino acids. CDR3 loop: CASSSDRGRFLGYTF. In DNA form, the CDR3 reads TGTGCCAGCAGCTCGGACAGGGGGCGCTTCCTCGGCTACACCTTC.

This clonotype was recorded a few times. The chain links TRBV24-1 to TRBJ2-5; TRBD2 is a possible D gene (6 bases). CDR3 length equals 13 residues. V was cut by 9 bases and J by 1 base, with 11 bases left in between. CDR1 and CDR2 from the germline V gene are KGHDR and SFDVKD. CDR3 DNA sequence: TGTGCCACCCGGGCGGGGTCCCAAGAGACCCAGTACTTC. Encoded protein: CATRAGSQETQYF.

This clonotype came up a few times. The CDR3 spells CASSGTAGNEAFF. For the CDR3, the DNA is TGTGCCAGCTCCGGGACGGCGGGCAACGAAGCTTTCTTT. This sequence joins TRBV19 and TRBJ1-1, with D perhaps TRBD1 (5 bases). Germline V CDR1 and CDR2: LNHDA, SQIVND (reference sequence). The length of the CDR3 is 13 residues. Trimming took off 9 bases at V and 8 bases at J, with 19 bases between the two ends.

There are a few counts of this clonotype. The chain is built from TRBV5-1 and TRBJ2-2; maybe TRBD1 (5 bases). Germline V gives CDR1 SGHRS, CDR2 YFSETQ. V shed 3 bases and J shed 4 bases, with 10 bases lying between them. The CDR3 contains 14 residues. The CDR3 DNA is TGCGCCAGCAGCTCAGGGTCGCGCACCGGGGAGCTGTTTTTT. This translates into CASSSGSRTGELFF.

A few counts support this clonotype. V is TRBV2 and J is TRBJ2-7; TRBD2 aligns across 9 bases. The CDR3 contains 15 residues. The J segment lost 6 bases and the V segment lost 8 bases, leaving 14 bases of the junction unmatched. CDR1 is SNHLY, CDR2 FYNNEI, per germline. CDR3 sequence reads: CASPPTGTSLAEQYF. CDR3 nucleotides: TGTGCCAGCCCTCCAACCGGGACTAGCCTCGCCGAGCAGTACTTC.

A note on this clonotype: No DNA is shown, since the ends of the CDR3 on it are uncertain; the CDR3 is the one TCRdb lists. V gene TRBV27 combines with J gene TRBJ2-2. In germline, CDR1 is MNHEY, CDR2 SMNVEV (reference sequence). The CDR3 length is 14 residues, termini included. The CDR3 loop is CASSFSIAGELFFF.

This clonotype showed up just a few times. V is TRBV7-9 and J is TRBJ1-6; possibly TRBD1 for D (5 bases). Per germline, CDR1 SEHNR and CDR2 FQNEAQ (reference sequence). The CDR3 is 13 residues long. Between the trimmed V and J ends, which lost 1 base and 7 bases, there was a span of 5 bases. CDR3 nucleotide sequence: TGTGCCAGCAGCTTAGGGACAAATTCACCCCTCCACTTT. It codes for CASSLGTNSPLHF.

This chain uses TRBV5-1 with TRBJ1-1; the D gene is possibly TRBD1 (5 bases). The CDR3 length is 15 residues. Trimming took off 4 bases at V and 0 bases at J, with 13 bases between the two ends. Germline V lookup: CDR1 SGHRS, CDR2 YFSETQ. This CDR3 is CASSPTTDMNTEAFF. As DNA, the CDR3 is TGCGCCAGCAGCCCCACGACAGACATGAACACTGAAGCTTTCTTT.

This clonotype showed up just a few times. This chain uses TRBV18 with TRBJ2-5; unclear D gene. This CDR3 comprises 14 residues. The germline V and J ends were trimmed by 8 bases and 2 bases, with 15 bases remaining between them. Germline assignment: CDR1 KGHSH and CDR2 LQKENI. The CDR3 spells CASRKSSSQETQYF. The CDR3 bases are TGTGCCAGCCGAAAGAGTTCCAGTCAAGAGACCCAGTACTTC. Filled out from reference TRBV18 and TRBJ2-5, the complete variable domain reads NAGVMQNPRHLVRRRGQEARLRCSPMKGHSHVYWYRQLPEEGLKFMVYLQKENIIDESGMPKERFSAEFPKEGPSILRIQQVVRGDSAAYFCASRKSSSQETQYFGPGTRLLVL.

This rearrangement joins TRBV4-1 to TRBJ2-5; 9 positions agree with TRBD2. Germline-derived CDR1 and CDR2 are MGHRA and YSYEKL. V shed 0 bases and J 3 bases; nucleotides not matched to a gene: 5. This CDR3 is 16 amino acids long. The CDR3 protein is CASSQDHASGEETQYF. CDR3 sequence (DNA): TGCGCCAGCAGCCAAGATCACGCTAGCGGGGAAGAGACCCAGTACTTC.

The chain recombines TRBV7-8 with TRBJ1-5; unclear D gene. The V gene's germline CDR1 is SGHVS and CDR2 FQNEAQ. Trimming took 4 bases from V and 5 from J, leaving 9 bases between them. The CDR3 has 13 residues. The CDR3 is CASSSSMDQPQHF. The CDR3 DNA reads as TGTGCCAGCAGCTCAAGCATGGATCAGCCCCAGCATTTT.

The chain combines TRBV5-1 with TRBJ2-5, with 7 bases identical to TRBD1. J was trimmed by 5 bases and V by 4 bases; bases with no gene match: 11. The CDR3 is 15 amino acids. From germline, CDR1 is SGHRS and CDR2 YFSETQ. CDR3 region: CASSPTGFDLETQYF. The CDR3 DNA follows: TGCGCCAGCAGCCCGACAGGGTTTGACCTGGAGACCCAGTACTTC.